This entry lists 32 T cell receptor beta chains sequenced from one sample in a study of T cell responses to AZD1222 COVID-19 vaccine. TCRdb's copy holds only in-frame clones and misses some; the assay was immunoSEQ multiplex PCR. The table has 150,000 to 200,000 clones, around 92% seen once. The sequences come from peripheral blood, collected 28 days after the second AZD1222 dose. The receptors come from an adult who received the AZD1222 COVID-19 vaccine.

The CDR3 nucleotides read TGTGCCAGTAGTACGGCAGTTTACAATGAGCAGTTCTTC. Translation: CASSTAVYNEQFF. The rearrangement joins TRBV19 to TRBJ2-1; no reliable D call. V lost 4 bases, J lost 4 bases, and 8 bases lay in between. The CDR3 spans 13 residues. Germline V gene sequence: CDR1 LNHDA, CDR2 SQIVND (reference sequence).

The chain links TRBV7-2 to TRBJ2-7, with D possibly being TRBD1 or TRBD2 (5 bases each). The germline CDR1 and CDR2 sequences are SGHTA and FQGNSA. The CDR3 extends over 18 amino acids. The V and J ends lost 2 bases and 0 bases respectively, with 20 bases between them. The DNA of the CDR3 is TGTGCCAGCAGCTTAAACGTGGTTGTGAGGGGCTTCTCCTACGAGCAGTACTTC. It codes for CASSLNVVVRGFSYEQYF.

The chain combines TRBV6-5 with TRBJ1-2; weak D call: TRBD1 (6 bases). Germline V gives CDR1 MNHEY, CDR2 SVGAGI. The length of the CDR3 is 12 residues. Trimming pared 5 bases from V and 4 bases from J, leaving 8 bases between. The CDR3 bases are TGTGCCAGCAGTATGACAGGCTATGGCTACACCTTC. Protein product: CASSMTGYGYTF.

This rearrangement joins TRBV4-3 to TRBJ2-1, with 12 bases lining up with TRBD2. V lost 0 bases, J lost 8 bases, and 5 bases stayed unmatched. The V gene's germline CDR1 is LGHNA and CDR2 YSLEER. This CDR3 region has 16 residues. In DNA form, the CDR3 reads TGCGCCAGCAGCCAAGACACGGGACTAGCGGGCGATGAGCAGTTCTTC. Translated, it gives CASSQDTGLAGDEQFF.

The chain uses TRBV20-1 and TRBJ2-7; no definite D call. Trimming took off 2 bases at V and 7 bases at J, with 9 bases between the two ends. Per the germline V gene, CDR1 is DFQATT and CDR2 is SNEGSKA (reference sequence). The CDR3 loop spans 11 amino acids. DNA for the CDR3: TGCAGTGCTAGATGGGTTGGGGAGCAGTACTTC. Protein sequence: CSARWVGEQYF.

The CDR3 nucleotides are TGCGCCAGCAGTGAGTGGGTTGGTGGTGAAGCTTTCTTT. Its protein is CASSEWVGGEAFF. The chain employs TRBV10-1 and TRBJ1-1; no clear D gene. The germline V gene has CDR1 WNHNN and CDR2 SYGVQD (reference sequence). The CDR3 runs 13 residues. The germline V and J ends were trimmed by 1 base and 7 bases, with 10 bases remaining between them.

This rearrangement joins TRBV5-8 to TRBJ1-1; unclear D gene. Trimming removed 2 bases at V and 2 bases at J, with 10 bases between. The CDR3 length is 14 residues. The V gene's germline CDR1 is SGHTS and CDR2 YDEGEE. CDR3 sequence reads: CASSFSRGNTEAFF. In nucleotides, the CDR3 is TGTGCCAGCAGCTTTAGTCGGGGTAACACTGAAGCTTTCTTT.

The rearrangement links TRBV27 to TRBJ1-1, with 7 bases fitting TRBD1. Germline V gene lookup returns CDR1 MNHEY and CDR2 SMNVEV (reference sequence). This CDR3 has 14 residues. Trimming at V came to 6 bases and at J to 1 base, leaving 5 bases not matched to a gene. CDR3 protein: CASRSDRRNTEAFF. In DNA, the CDR3 is TGTGCCAGCAGATCGGACAGGAGGAACACTGAAGCTTTCTTT.

The CDR3, as DNA: TGTGCCAGCAGCCAAGTGGGGGGGACTCGCACAGATACGCAGTATTTT. Translation: CASSQVGGTRTDTQYF. J is TRBJ2-3 and V is TRBV4-2; 7 bases align to TRBD2. CDR1 and CDR2 from the germline V gene are LGHNA and YNFKEQ. The CDR3 covers 16 residues. With V trimmed by 1 base and J by 1 base, 5 bases remained unmatched.

This chain links TRBV12-5 with TRBJ1-5; 7 bases agree with TRBD1. V lost 2 bases and J lost 3; bases outside the gene matches: 4. This CDR3 spans 15 amino acids. Looked up from germline, CDR1 is LGHNT and CDR2 is FRNRAP. CDR3 bases: TGTGCTAGTGGTTTGCTCGGGACAGACAATCAGCCCCAGCATTTT. This translates into CASGLLGTDNQPQHF.

The V call is TRBV2, the J call TRBJ1-6; a weak D match, TRBD1 (5 bases). V lost 7 bases and J lost 8, with 15 bases in between. The CDR3 has 14 amino acids. Germline-derived CDR1 and CDR2 are SNHLY and FYNNEI. The chain's CDR3 is CASNPGQGDSPLHF. The DNA for the CDR3 is TGTGCCAGCAACCCAGGGCAGGGAGATTCACCCCTCCACTTT. Together with reference TRBV2 and TRBJ1-6, the CDR3 gives the full variable domain: EPEVTQTPSHQVTQMGQEVILRCVPISNHLYFYWYRQILGQKVEFLVSFYNNEISEKSEIFDDQFSVERPDGSNFTLKIRSTKLEDSAMYFCASNPGQGDSPLHFGNGTRLTVT.

The chain employs TRBV10-1 and TRBJ1-4, with unresolved D. The germline V gene encodes CDR1 WNHNN and CDR2 SYGVQD (reference sequence). With 6 bases removed from V and 6 bases from J, the gap between germline ends came to 17 bases. This CDR3 spans 15 amino acids. CDR3 protein: CASSDRTGPDEKLFF. The CDR3 DNA sequence: TGCGCCAGCAGCGACCGTACGGGTCCGGATGAAAAACTGTTTTTT.

The genes are TRBV6-5 and TRBJ2-1, with a possible D match to TRBD1 (6 bases). This CDR3 has 15 residues. Germline V gives CDR1 MNHEY, CDR2 SVGAGI. With 4 bases removed from V and 0 bases from J, the gap between germline ends came to 10 bases. CDR3 sequence: CASSWDTSSYNEQFF. In DNA, the CDR3 is TGTGCCAGCAGTTGGGACACGAGCTCCTACAATGAGCAGTTCTTC.

The CDR3 DNA reads TGTGCCAGCAGCTCGGACAGGAGAAATGAGCAGTTCTTC. Its translation is CASSSDRRNEQFF. The chain joins TRBV13 to TRBJ2-1; 7 bases line up with TRBD1. The CDR3 is made up of 13 amino acids. Germline CDR1 PRHDT, CDR2 FYEKMQ (reference sequence). The V and J ends lost 4 bases and 7 bases, in that order; junction bases with no gene match: 4.

V is TRBV18 and J is TRBJ1-3; D is unresolved. CDR1 KGHSH and CDR2 LQKENI come from the germline V gene. The V gene lost 8 bases and the J gene lost 1 base, with 12 bases spanning the gap. The CDR3 length is 14 residues. The CDR3 DNA is TGTGCCAGCCACGAGACCCCTTCTGGAAACACCATATATTTT. Its translation is CASHETPSGNTIYF. The whole variable domain, filled in from reference TRBV18 and TRBJ1-3, reads NAGVMQNPRHLVRRRGQEARLRCSPMKGHSHVYWYRQLPEEGLKFMVYLQKENIIDESGMPKERFSAEFPKEGPSILRIQQVVRGDSAAYFCASHETPSGNTIYFGEGSWLTVV.

The chain combines TRBV28 with TRBJ2-7, with 7 bases lining up with TRBD1. Germline V gives CDR1 MDHEN, CDR2 SYDVKM. The CDR3 sequence is 15 residues long. Unmatched junction bases numbered 11, after V lost 6 bases and J lost 3 bases. The CDR3 DNA follows: TGTGCCAGCAGACTCTCCGGGACAGCGAGCTACGAGCAGTACTTC. Amino acid sequence: CASRLSGTASYEQYF.

This chain connects TRBV18 to TRBJ2-2; D not resolved. Germline V gene data show CDR1 as KGHSH and CDR2 as LQKENI. V was cut by 3 bases and J by 4 bases, with 12 bases left in between. This CDR3 contains 15 residues. The CDR3 region has the DNA TGTGCCAGCTCACCGGGCCCCTCGAGCACCGGGGAGCTGTTTTTT. It translates to CASSPGPSSTGELFF.

The rearrangement uses TRBV24-1 and TRBJ2-2; D perhaps matches TRBD2 (6 bases). CDR1 KGHDR and CDR2 SFDVKD come from the germline V gene. The germline V and J ends were trimmed by 7 bases and 1 base, with 9 bases remaining between them. The CDR3 has 14 residues. CDR3 in DNA: TGTGCCACCAGGGGTAGCGGGAACACCGGGGAGCTGTTTTTT. It yields the protein CATRGSGNTGELFF.

The V gene is TRBV4-3, the J gene TRBJ1-6, with D unclear. The length of the CDR3 is 16 residues. Per the germline V gene, CDR1 is LGHNA and CDR2 is YSLEER. Trimming left V 1 base short and J 4 bases short, with 11 bases between. The CDR3 sequence: CASSQGGVLYNSPLHF. CDR3 bases: TGCGCCAGCAGCCAAGGAGGTGTTCTTTATAATTCACCCCTCCACTTT.

The J gene is TRBJ1-5, the V gene TRBV28; a possible D gene is TRBD1 (5 bases). Germline-derived CDR1 and CDR2 are MDHEN and SYDVKM. The V end lost 6 bases, the J end lost 1 base, and 13 bases lay between the germline ends. CDR3 size: 15 residues. This CDR3 reads CASRGGGVSNQPQHF. The DNA of the CDR3 is TGTGCCAGCAGGGGCGGGGGAGTAAGCAATCAGCCCCAGCATTTT.

The sample holds one count of this clone. J is TRBJ1-1 and V is TRBV6-2 or TRBV6-3; 7 bases align to TRBD1. Germline CDR1 reads MNHEY; CDR2 reads SVGEGT. V gave up 5 bases and J gave up 4 bases; unmatched junction bases: 7. The CDR3 runs to 14 residues. Here the CDR3 reads CASSHRGRSTEAFF. The CDR3 nucleotides read TGTGCCAGCAGTCACAGGGGCAGGAGCACTGAAGCTTTCTTT.

The V call is TRBV4-1, the J call TRBJ1-1, with 11 nucleotides matching TRBD1. The CDR3 runs 14 residues. V was pared by 6 bases and J by 5 bases, with 5 bases of the junction left unmatched. CDR1 is MGHRA and CDR2 is YSYEKL in the germline V gene. The CDR3, as DNA: TGCGCCAGCAGTACGGACAGGGGGCAGACTGAAGCTTTCTTT. Its translation: CASSTDRGQTEAFF.

This chain links TRBV12-5 with TRBJ1-1; possible D gene TRBD1, 6 bases. CDR3 length equals 11 residues. CDR1 is LGHNT, CDR2 FRNRAP, per germline. The CDR3 DNA reads TGTGCGTGGACAGCGAACACTGAAGCTTTCTTT. Translating it yields CAWTANTEAFF.

In DNA form, the CDR3 reads TGTGCCAGCAGCCAAGTCTCCCTACTCCCGGGACCCGGGGAGCTGTTTTTT. Protein: CASSQVSLLPGPGELFF. The chain employs TRBV3-1 (or the pseudogene TRBV3-2) and TRBJ2-2; D is perhaps TRBD1 or TRBD2 (5 bases each). V lost 1 base, J lost 6 bases, and 18 bases lay in between. Germline CDR1 reads LGHDT; CDR2 reads YNNKEL (reference sequence). The CDR3 has 17 amino acids.

V usage is TRBV11-2 and J usage is TRBJ1-1; D not certain. V gave up 5 bases and J gave up 2 bases, with 24 bases separating them. CDR1 and CDR2 from the germline V gene are SGHAT and FQNNGV. The CDR3 sequence is 18 residues long. The chain's CDR3 is CASSLSDSSQITNTEAFF. The CDR3 DNA reads as TGTGCCAGCAGCCTATCCGATAGTTCCCAGATAACTAACACTGAAGCTTTCTTT.

CDR3 in DNA: TGCGCCAGCAGCCTCAGGACTAGCGGGGGGGCGGATGAGCAGTTCTTC. Its protein is CASSLRTSGGADEQFF. V usage is TRBV5-1 and J usage is TRBJ2-1; 15 nucleotides align to TRBD2. This CDR3 is 16 amino acids long. With V trimmed by 4 bases and J by 8 bases, 7 bases remained unmatched. Germline V gene lookup returns CDR1 SGHRS and CDR2 YFSETQ.

In regard to this clone: This same CDR3 is encoded by further DNA sequences in the sample. The chain employs TRBV5-8 and TRBJ1-5; D gene unclear. Between the trimmed V and J ends, which lost 1 base and 4 bases, there was a span of 6 bases. Germline values: CDR1 SGHTS, CDR2 YDEGEE. The CDR3 spans 13 residues. The DNA for the CDR3 is TGTGCCAGCAGCTTGACCGGAAATCAGCCCCAGCATTTT. This encodes CASSLTGNQPQHF.

This clone was detected only a few times. This chain uses TRBV7-9 with TRBJ2-5, with a tentative D call TRBD1 (5 bases). This CDR3 has 14 amino acids. Trimming cost V 3 bases and J 5 bases, with 13 bases left between them. Germline CDR1 reads SEHNR; CDR2 reads FQNEAQ (reference sequence). The CDR3 DNA reads as TGTGCCAGCAGCTTTGGGGCAGTGGGGGAGACCCAGTACTTC. Its translation is CASSFGAVGETQYF.

V is TRBV30 and J is TRBJ1-2, with D tentatively TRBD1 (5 bases). The CDR3 has 13 amino acids. Trimming removed 3 bases from V and 1 base from J, with 9 bases in between. Germline CDR1 is GTSNPN and CDR2 is SVGIG (reference sequence). The CDR3 DNA follows: TGTGCCTGGAGCAAGGGGAGTAACTATGGCTACACCTTC. Its translation: CAWSKGSNYGYTF.

V is TRBV5-8 and J is TRBJ1-1; no reliable D call. Germline V gene data show CDR1 as SGHTS and CDR2 as YDEGEE. V lost 4 bases, J lost 7 bases, and 11 bases lay in between. The CDR3 has 12 residues. The CDR3 DNA sequence: TGTGCCAGCAGCCGCTTGGACCTTGAAGCTTTCTTT. Translating it yields CASSRLDLEAFF. The full variable domain, completed using reference TRBV5-8 and TRBJ1-1, is EAGVTQSPTHLIKTRGQQATLRCSPISGHTSVYWYQQALGLGLQFLLWYDEGEERNRGNFPPRFSGRQFPNYSSELNVNALELEDSALYLCASSRLDLEAFFGQGTRLTVV.

The chain has TRBV11-3 and TRBJ2-3; 7 nucleotides match TRBD2. The junction had 1 base not matched to a gene; V was cut back by 4 bases and J by 0 bases. CDR1 is SGHNT and CDR2 is YENEEA in the germline V gene. The CDR3 is 14 residues long. The DNA for the CDR3 is TGTGCCAGCAGCTACGGGGGGAGCACAGATACGCAGTATTTT. Its protein is CASSYGGSTDTQYF.

The rearrangement uses TRBV7-9 and TRBJ1-4, with 7 positions matching TRBD1. The CDR3 length is 14 residues. Per germline, CDR1 SEHNR and CDR2 FQNEAQ (reference sequence). The V gene end was trimmed by 5 bases and the J gene end by 4 bases; junction bases not matched to a gene: 4. The CDR3 reads CASSPGQYNEKLFF. The CDR3 bases are TGTGCCAGCAGCCCGGGACAGTATAATGAAAAACTGTTTTTT.